This entry lists 5 T cell receptor beta chains sequenced from one sample in a study of blood T cell repertoires in COVID-19. Produced via immunoSEQ multiplex PCR; TCRdb's table is partial and in-frame only. Among tens of thousands of clones, around nine tenths were seen once, and the ten largest hold 25% to 35%. Specimen: peripheral blood. The receptor set was obtained from a woman of 80 years or more with active or convalescent COVID-19.

Here the CDR3 DNA reads TGTGCCAGCAGTTTGATAGCACCCCGAGATACGCAGTATTTT. It is translated as CASSLIAPRDTQYF. V usage is TRBV28 and J usage is TRBJ2-3; D is unresolved. CDR1 and CDR2 (germline): MDHEN, SYDVKM. This CDR3 is 14 amino acids long. Trimming removed 3 bases from V and 5 bases from J, with 12 bases in between.

The rearrangement links TRBV5-4 to TRBJ1-6, with TRBD1 matching over 8 bases. The J segment lost 7 bases and the V segment lost 4 bases, leaving 7 bases of the junction unmatched. CDR3 length equals 15 residues. Germline V lookup: CDR1 SGHNT, CDR2 YYREEE (reference sequence). The CDR3 region has the DNA TGTGCCAGCAGCCCGGACAGGGTTGGAAATTCACCCCTCCACTTT. Translating gives CASSPDRVGNSPLHF.

The rearrangement uses TRBV6-5 and TRBJ2-7; D possibly corresponds to TRBD2 (5 bases). From germline, CDR1 is MNHEY and CDR2 SVGAGI. The CDR3 length is 15 residues. V lost 2 bases, J lost 0 bases, and 11 bases lay in between. Here the CDR3 DNA reads TGTGCCAGCAGTTACGGAGGACGGAACTCCTACGAGCAGTACTTC. Its translation is CASSYGGRNSYEQYF.

The V gene is TRBV19, the J gene TRBJ2-7; unclear D gene. The germline CDR1 and CDR2 sequences are LNHDA and SQIVND (reference sequence). Trimming left V 4 bases short and J 2 bases short, with 9 bases between. The length of the CDR3 is 13 residues. The CDR3 loop reads CASSTGYPYEQYF. In nucleotides, the CDR3 is TGTGCCAGTAGTACCGGGTATCCCTACGAGCAGTACTTC.

This clone was seen more than once but under ten times. The chain couples TRBV3-1 (or the pseudogene TRBV3-2) to TRBJ1-2, with D hard to call. CDR1 and CDR2 from the germline V gene are LGHDT and YNNKEL (reference sequence). V was shortened by 1 base and J by 2 bases, with 2 bases between the two germline ends. The CDR3 runs to 12 residues. The CDR3 region is CASSQVNYGYTF. CDR3 DNA: TGTGCCAGCAGCCAAGTAAACTATGGCTACACCTTC.